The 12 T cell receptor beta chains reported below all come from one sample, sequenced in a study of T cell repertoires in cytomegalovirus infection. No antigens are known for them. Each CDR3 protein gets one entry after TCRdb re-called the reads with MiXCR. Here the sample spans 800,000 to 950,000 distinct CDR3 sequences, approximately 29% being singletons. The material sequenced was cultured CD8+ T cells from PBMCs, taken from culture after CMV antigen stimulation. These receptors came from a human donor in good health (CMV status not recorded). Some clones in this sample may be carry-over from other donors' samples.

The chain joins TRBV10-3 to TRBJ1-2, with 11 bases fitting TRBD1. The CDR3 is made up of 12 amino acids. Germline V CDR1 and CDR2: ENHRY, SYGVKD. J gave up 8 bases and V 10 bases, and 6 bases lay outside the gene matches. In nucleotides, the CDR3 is TGTGCCACCGATGGGACAGGGGGAGGCTACACCTTC. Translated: CATDGTGGGYTF.

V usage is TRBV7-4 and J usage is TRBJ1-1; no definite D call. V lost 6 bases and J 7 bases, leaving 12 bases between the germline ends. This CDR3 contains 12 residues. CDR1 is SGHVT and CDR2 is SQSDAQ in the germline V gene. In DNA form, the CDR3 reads TGTGCCAGCAGGCCGGCTACTCTTGAAGCTTTCTTT. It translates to CASRPATLEAFF. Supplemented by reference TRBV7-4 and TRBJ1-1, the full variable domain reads GAGVSQSPRYKVAKRGRDVALRCDSISGHVTLYWYRQTLGQGSEVLTYSQSDAQRDKSGRPSGRFSAERPERSVSTLKIQRTEQGDSAVYLCASRPATLEAFFGQGTRLTVV.

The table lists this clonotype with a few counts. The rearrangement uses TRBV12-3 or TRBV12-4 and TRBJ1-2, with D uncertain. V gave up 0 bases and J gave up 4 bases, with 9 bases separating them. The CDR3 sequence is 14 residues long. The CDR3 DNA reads TGTGCCAGCAGTTTAGCGCCACGGATCTATGGCTACACCTTC. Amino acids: CASSLAPRIYGYTF.

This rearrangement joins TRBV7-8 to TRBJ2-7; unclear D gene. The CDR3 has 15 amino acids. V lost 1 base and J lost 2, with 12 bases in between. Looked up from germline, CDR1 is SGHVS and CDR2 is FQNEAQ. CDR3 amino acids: CASSLEGAPAYEQYF. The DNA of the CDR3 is TGTGCCAGCAGCTTAGAGGGTGCTCCTGCCTACGAGCAGTACTTC.

CDR3 nucleotide sequence: TGTGCCAGCAGGGGTAAGTCACAGACAGGGAACAATGAGCAGTTCTTC. Residues: CASRGKSQTGNNEQFF. The chain has TRBV7-9 and TRBJ2-1; 7 nucleotides align to TRBD1. The CDR3 extends over 16 amino acids. Germline trimming cut 6 bases from V and 5 bases from J; bases unmatched to any gene: 13. CDR1 SEHNR and CDR2 FQNEAQ come from the germline V gene (reference sequence).

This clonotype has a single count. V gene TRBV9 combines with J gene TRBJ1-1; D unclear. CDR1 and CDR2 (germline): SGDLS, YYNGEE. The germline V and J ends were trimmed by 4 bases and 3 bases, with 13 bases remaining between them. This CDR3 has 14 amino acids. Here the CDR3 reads CASSPYDTYTEAFF. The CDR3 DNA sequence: TGTGCCAGCAGCCCGTACGACACGTACACTGAAGCTTTCTTT.

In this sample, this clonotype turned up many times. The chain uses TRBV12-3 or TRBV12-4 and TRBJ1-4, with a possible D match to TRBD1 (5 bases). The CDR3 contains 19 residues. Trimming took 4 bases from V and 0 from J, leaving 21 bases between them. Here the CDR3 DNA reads TGTGCCAGCAGTTCACCCACATCGACAGACTTTTCAACTAATGAAAAACTGTTTTTT. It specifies CASSSPTSTDFSTNEKLFF.

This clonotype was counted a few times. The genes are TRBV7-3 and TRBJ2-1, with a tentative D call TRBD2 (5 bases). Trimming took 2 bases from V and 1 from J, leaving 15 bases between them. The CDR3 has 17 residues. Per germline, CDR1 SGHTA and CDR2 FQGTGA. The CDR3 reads CASSLFRLSGSYNEQFF. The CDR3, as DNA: TGTGCCAGCAGCTTATTCCGTCTTTCGGGATCCTACAATGAGCAGTTCTTC.

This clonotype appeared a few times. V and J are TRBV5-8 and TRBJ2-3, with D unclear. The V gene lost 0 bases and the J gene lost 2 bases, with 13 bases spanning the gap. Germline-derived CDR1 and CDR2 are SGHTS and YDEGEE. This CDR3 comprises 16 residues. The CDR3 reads CASSLALEGSTDTQYF. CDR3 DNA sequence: TGTGCCAGCAGCTTGGCCTTGGAAGGATCCACAGATACGCAGTATTTT.

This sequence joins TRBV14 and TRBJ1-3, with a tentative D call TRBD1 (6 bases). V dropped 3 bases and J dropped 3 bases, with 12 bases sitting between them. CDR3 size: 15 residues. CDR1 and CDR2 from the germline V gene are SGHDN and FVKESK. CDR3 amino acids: CASSQDRPLGNTIYF. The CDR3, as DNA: TGTGCCAGCAGCCAGGACAGACCCCTTGGAAACACCATATATTTT.

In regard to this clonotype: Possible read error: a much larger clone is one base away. In nucleotides, the CDR3 is TGTGCCAGCAGCTCCTCGGACAGGGATAATCAGCCCCAGCATTTT. Encoded protein: CASSSSDRDNQPQHF. The rearrangement uses TRBV7-8 and TRBJ1-5; 8 bases are shared with TRBD1. Germline V CDR1 and CDR2: SGHVS, FQNEAQ. V was pared by 4 bases and J by 4 bases, with 6 bases of the junction left unmatched. There are 15 residues in the CDR3.

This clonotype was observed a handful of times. As DNA, the CDR3 is TGTGCCAGCAGTTTACCCGGACAGGGTGGGGGTCTGTTTTTT. Protein: CASSLPGQGGGLFF. This chain links TRBV12-3 or TRBV12-4 with TRBJ1-4; 8 bases match TRBD1. V was pared by 2 bases and J by 14 bases, with 10 bases of the junction left unmatched. There are 14 residues in the CDR3.